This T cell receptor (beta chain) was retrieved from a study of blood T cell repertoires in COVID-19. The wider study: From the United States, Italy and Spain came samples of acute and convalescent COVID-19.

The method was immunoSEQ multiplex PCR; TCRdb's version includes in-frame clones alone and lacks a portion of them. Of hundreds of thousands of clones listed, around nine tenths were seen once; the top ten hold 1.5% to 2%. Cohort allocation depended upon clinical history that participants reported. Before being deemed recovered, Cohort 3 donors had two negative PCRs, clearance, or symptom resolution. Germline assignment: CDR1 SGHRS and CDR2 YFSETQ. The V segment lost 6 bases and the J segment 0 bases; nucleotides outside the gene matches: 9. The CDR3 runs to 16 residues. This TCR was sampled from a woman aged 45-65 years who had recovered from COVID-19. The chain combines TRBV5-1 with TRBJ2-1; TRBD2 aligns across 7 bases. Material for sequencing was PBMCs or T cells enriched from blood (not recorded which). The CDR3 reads CASTRPGGSSYNEQFF. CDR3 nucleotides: TGCGCCAGCACCCGGCCGGGCGGGAGCTCCTACAATGAGCAGTTCTTC.